These T cell receptor beta chains were read from a single sample in a study of T cell responses to AZD1222 COVID-19 vaccine. Profiling relied on immunoSEQ multiplex PCR, and the TCRdb table lists in-frame clones only, not all of them. Counted here are 150,000 or so clones, roughly nine tenths occurring once; the ten biggest clones make up approximately 1.3%. This material consisted of peripheral blood, taken 28 days after the second AZD1222 dose. The source of these receptors is an adult who received the AZD1222 COVID-19 vaccine. Both conserved end residues are part of each CDR3. The D gene is left open where the match is weak. Expanded clones get a size class; other rows say once, few or many, or leave the size out.

abundance	d_gene	v_gene	j_gene	CDR3aa	CDR3nt
few	.	TRBV6-5	TRBJ1-1	CASSYSGTQGRKAFF	TGTGCCAGCAGTTACTCAGGAACCCAGGGCCGCAAAGCTTTCTTT
.	.	TRBV5-1	TRBJ2-5	CASSLGQQETQYF	TGCGCCAGCAGCCTCGGACAGCAAGAGACCCAGTACTTC
.	TRBD1	TRBV27	TRBJ1-1	CASSSTRGPEAFF	TGTGCCAGCAGTTCCACCAGGGGGCCTGAAGCTTTCTTT
.	TRBD1	TRBV20-1	TRBJ1-4	CSASDSQGVGNEKLFF	TGCAGTGCTAGTGACAGTCAGGGGGTTGGAAATGAAAAACTGTTTTTT
.	TRBD1	TRBV27	TRBJ1-4	CASSINRGRREKLFF	TGTGCCAGCAGTATAAACAGGGGGCGCCGGGAAAAACTGTTTTTT
.	TRBD1	TRBV7-8	TRBJ1-1	CASSSRTGRTEAFF	TGTGCCAGCAGCTCCCGGACAGGGCGTACTGAAGCTTTCTTT
.	.	TRBV7-2	TRBJ1-1	CASSADRNTEAFF	TGTGCCAGCAGCGCCGACAGGAACACTGAAGCTTTCTTT
.	.	TRBV28	TRBJ2-2	CASIADRGPGELFF	TGTGCCAGCATCGCCGATCGGGGGCCCGGGGAGCTGTTTTTT
.	TRBD2	TRBV28	TRBJ2-5	CASSRTSGVQETQYF	TGTGCCAGCAGCAGGACTAGCGGGGTACAAGAGACCCAGTACTTC
.	TRBD1	TRBV10-1	TRBJ2-5	CAKAPGQVQKETQYF	TGCGCCAAGGCTCCGGGACAGGTCCAGAAAGAGACCCAGTACTTC
.	.	TRBV4-1	TRBJ2-1	CASSQDWGNNEQFF	TGCGCCAGCAGCCAAGATTGGGGGAACAATGAGCAGTTCTTC
.	.	TRBV21-1	TRBJ2-7	CASSPAEWGGKWYEQYF	TGTGCCAGCAGTCCGGCTGAGTGGGGCGGAAAGTGGTACGAGCAGTACTTC
.	.	TRBV5-8	TRBJ1-5	CASSLEYEYSNQPQHF	TGTGCCAGCAGCTTGGAGTACGAGTATAGCAATCAGCCCCAGCATTTT
once	TRBD2	TRBV10-3	TRBJ2-7	CAISEGGSSYEQYF	TGTGCCATCAGTGAAGGCGGGAGCTCCTACGAGCAGTACTTC
.	.	TRBV7-3	TRBJ2-1	CASSLVGGGDEQFF	TGTGCCAGCAGCTTAGTAGGAGGGGGCGATGAGCAGTTCTTC
.	.	TRBV6-5	TRBJ1-1	CASRTGTGNTEAFF	TGTGCCAGCAGAACCGGGACGGGGAACACTGAAGCTTTCTTT
.	TRBD2	TRBV4-1	TRBJ2-6	CASSQGPGLATRGGANVLTF	TGCGCCAGCAGCCAAGGACCGGGACTAGCGACCCGTGGGGGGGCCAACGTCCTGACTTTC
.	.	TRBV18	TRBJ1-5	CASSPAQGMNQPQHF	TGTGCCAGCTCACCAGCACAGGGTATGAATCAGCCCCAGCATTTT
.	TRBD2	TRBV29-1	TRBJ2-3	CSAGKGTSGSWTDTQYF	TGCAGCGCTGGGAAGGGGACTAGCGGGAGTTGGACAGATACGCAGTATTTT
.	.	TRBV29-1	TRBJ2-5	CSVAGAQETQYF	TGCAGCGTCGCAGGTGCCCAAGAGACCCAGTACTTC
.	.	TRBV6-5	TRBJ1-2	CASSRTAVPNYGYTF	TGTGCCAGCAGTCGGACCGCGGTCCCTAACTATGGCTACACCTTC
.	.	TRBV5-4	TRBJ1-6	CASSRREVLNSPLHF	TGTGCCAGCAGCAGGAGGGAGGTACTTAATTCACCCCTCCACTTT
.	.	TRBV7-2	TRBJ1-6	CASSVGLGSPLHF	TGTGCCAGCAGCGTCGGTCTGGGTTCACCCCTCCACTTT
.	TRBD2	TRBV19	TRBJ2-1	CASSITGTSGSFGNEQFF	TGTGCCAGTAGTATTACCGGGACTAGCGGGAGTTTTGGCAATGAGCAGTTCTTC
once	.	TRBV28	TRBJ1-4	CASSFGPNEKLFF	TGTGCCAGCAGTTTTGGCCCTAATGAAAAACTGTTTTTT
.	.	TRBV11-2	TRBJ2-7	CASSLSRSYEQYF	TGTGCCAGCAGCTTATCCCGATCCTACGAGCAGTACTTC
.	.	TRBV6-2/TRBV6-3	TRBJ1-1	CASSSPSGGPPSIDTEAFF	TGTGCCAGCAGTTCCCCTTCCGGGGGGCCCCCGTCTATCGACACTGAAGCTTTCTTT
.	.	TRBV7-6	TRBJ2-7	CASSLVSGSYEQYF	TGTGCCAGCAGCTTAGTTAGTGGATCCTACGAGCAGTACTTC
.	.	TRBV18	TRBJ1-6	CASSIYSSPGDSPLHF	TGTGCCAGCTCAATATACAGTTCCCCCGGGGATTCACCCCTCCACTTT